This T cell receptor (beta chain) was sequenced in a study of T cell responses to AZD1222 COVID-19 vaccine. Measured with immunoSEQ multiplex PCR; TCRdb has only the in-frame clones, and not every one. The sample has approximately 100,000 clones, over 75% seen once. Notes on the study in general: Spike was spanned by vaccine-associated CD4 TCRs, with dominance at 160-218 and 743-854.

Of note for this clone: No antigen is known for it.

The source material was peripheral blood, sampled on day 0 of AZD1222 vaccination. The receptor was derived from an adult in good health.

The CDR3 protein is CAWGDCLQETQYF. CDR3 in DNA: TGTGCCTGGGGGGACTGCCTCCAAGAGACCCAGTACTTC. The chain employs TRBV19 and TRBJ2-5; tentative D call: TRBD2 (6 bases). The CDR3 is 13 amino acids. With 11 bases removed from V and 1 base from J, the gap between germline ends came to 14 bases. Germline lookup yields CDR1 LNHDA and CDR2 SQIVND (reference sequence).